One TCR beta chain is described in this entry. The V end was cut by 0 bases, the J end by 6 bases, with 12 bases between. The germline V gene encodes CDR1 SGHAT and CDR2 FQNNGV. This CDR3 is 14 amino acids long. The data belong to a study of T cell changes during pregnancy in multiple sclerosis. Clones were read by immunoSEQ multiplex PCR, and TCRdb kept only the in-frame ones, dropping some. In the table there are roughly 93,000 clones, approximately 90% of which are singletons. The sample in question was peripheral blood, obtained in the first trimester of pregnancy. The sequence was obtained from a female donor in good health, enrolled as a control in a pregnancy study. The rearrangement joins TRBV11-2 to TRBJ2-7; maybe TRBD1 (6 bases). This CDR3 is CASSLDTGPGEQYF. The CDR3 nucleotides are TGTGCCAGCAGCTTAGATACAGGGCCGGGCGAGCAGTACTTC. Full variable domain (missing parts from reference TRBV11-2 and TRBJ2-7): EAGVAQSPRYKIIEKRQSVAFWCNPISGHATLYWYQQILGQGPKLLIQFQNNGVVDDSQLPKDRFSAERLKGVDSTLKIQPAKLEDSAVYLCASSLDTGPGEQYFGPGTRLTVT.